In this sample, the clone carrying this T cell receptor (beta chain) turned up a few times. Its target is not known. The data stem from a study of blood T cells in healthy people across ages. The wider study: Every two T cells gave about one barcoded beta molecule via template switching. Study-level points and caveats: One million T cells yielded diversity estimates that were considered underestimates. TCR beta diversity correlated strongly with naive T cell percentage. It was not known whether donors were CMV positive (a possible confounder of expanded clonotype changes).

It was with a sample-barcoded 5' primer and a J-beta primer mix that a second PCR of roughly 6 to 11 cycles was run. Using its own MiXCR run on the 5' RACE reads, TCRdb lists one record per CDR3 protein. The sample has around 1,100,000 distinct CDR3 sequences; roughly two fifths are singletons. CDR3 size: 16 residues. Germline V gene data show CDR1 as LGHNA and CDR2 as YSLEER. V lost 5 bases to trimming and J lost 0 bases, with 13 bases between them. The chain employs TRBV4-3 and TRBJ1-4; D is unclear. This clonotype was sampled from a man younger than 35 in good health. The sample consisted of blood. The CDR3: CASSARANPTNEKLFF. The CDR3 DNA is TGCGCCAGCAGCGCCCGGGCAAACCCAACTAATGAAAAACTGTTTTTT.